This T cell receptor beta chain came from a study of identical twins. Study results and limitations: Invariant populations such as MAIT and iNKT cells could partly muddle zero-insertion analyses.

TCRdb reprocessed the 5' RACE reads via MiXCR and lists one record per CDR3 protein. The sample records roughly 250,000 distinct CDR3 sequences, about an eighth being singletons. The CDR3 has 15 residues. Germline V lookup: CDR1 MNHNS, CDR2 SASEGT. The trim removed 6 bases at V and 6 bases at J, leaving 9 bases unmatched. This clonotype was seen a few times. The antigen remains unidentified. Input material: memory (CD45RO+) T cells sorted from blood. The V gene is TRBV6-1, the J gene TRBJ2-1, with 9 bases fitting TRBD2. This TCR derives from a woman aged 18-29 years in good health. The CDR3 DNA follows: TGTGCCAGCAGCCGGCGGGAGGGCCTTGGCAATGAGCAGTTCTTC. Amino acids: CASSRREGLGNEQFF.